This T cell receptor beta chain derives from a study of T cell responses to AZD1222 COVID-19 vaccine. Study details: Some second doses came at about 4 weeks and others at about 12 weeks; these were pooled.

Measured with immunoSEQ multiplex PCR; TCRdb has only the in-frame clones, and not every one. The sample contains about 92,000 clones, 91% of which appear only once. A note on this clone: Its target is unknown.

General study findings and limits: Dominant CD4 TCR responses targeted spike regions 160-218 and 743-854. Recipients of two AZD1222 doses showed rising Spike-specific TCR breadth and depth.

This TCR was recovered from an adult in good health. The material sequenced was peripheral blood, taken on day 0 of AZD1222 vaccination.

The CDR3 region has the DNA TGTGCCTGGAGTCTGGGACCGTACGAGCAGTACTTC. Residues: CAWSLGPYEQYF. The chain recombines TRBV30 with TRBJ2-7; D may correspond to TRBD1 or TRBD2 (5 bases each). Germline CDR1 and CDR2: GTSNPN and SVGIG (reference sequence). With 2 bases removed from V and 4 bases from J, the gap between germline ends came to 9 bases. The CDR3 has 12 amino acids.